The present T cell receptor (beta chain) was sequenced within a study of T cell responses to AZD1222 COVID-19 vaccine. Findings and limits, study-wide: The number of AZD1222 recipients seropositive at baseline was only 6 or 7. All repertoire sampling was performed exclusively after the peak T cell response. Per reports, nearly half of all spike-specific TCRs target regions that are unmutated in variants.

This clone was counted only a few times. Its antigen is unknown. The CDR3 covers 13 residues. Germline V gives CDR1 SGDLS, CDR2 YYNGEE. The V end lost 4 bases, the J end lost 8 bases, and 15 bases lay between the germline ends. Here immunoSEQ multiplex PCR was the method, and the copy in TCRdb shows in-frame clones only, minus some. The table has some 150,000 clones, around nine tenths seen once. The chain recombines TRBV9 with TRBJ1-2, with unresolved D. This receptor was identified in an adult in good health. The sequences come from peripheral blood, collected on day 0 of AZD1222 vaccination. The CDR3 nucleotides read TGTGCCAGCAGCCCCCGGTACCGGGGAGGCTACACCTTC. As protein: CASSPRYRGGYTF.